A selection of T cell receptor beta chains follows, all from one sample in a study of blood T cell repertoires in COVID-19. Clones were read by immunoSEQ multiplex PCR, and TCRdb kept only the in-frame ones, dropping some. The table shows 150,000 to 200,000 clones, with 75% to 85% occurring only once. The sequenced material came from peripheral blood. The receptors here all came from a man in his sixties with acute or convalescent COVID-19. CDR3s leave out the opening cysteine and the closing phenylalanine or tryptophan.

V	J	CDR3
TRBV10-2	TRBJ1-2	ASSESVQPGGYGYT
TRBV7-9	TRBJ2-1	ASSSMAGEPYNEQF
TRBV27	TRBJ2-7	ASSLGTSGPYEQY
TRBV3-1/TRBV3-2	TRBJ1-3	ASGTAPGNTIY
TRBV7-9	TRBJ1-2	ASSPGTDGYT
TRBV19	TRBJ2-6	ASSNLGTLDRGNGANVLT
TRBV6-2/TRBV6-3	TRBJ1-2	ASSNRYRAAYGYT
TRBV6-5	TRBJ1-5	ASSTQGGQPQH
TRBV18	TRBJ1-5	ASSPATGDQPQH
TRBV3-1/TRBV3-2	TRBJ1-2	ASSQSSYYGYT
TRBV2	TRBJ2-5	ASSSRTSGGYQETQY
TRBV27	TRBJ2-1	ASSLTSGSYNEQF
TRBV5-1	TRBJ1-4	ASSVSGTGDEKLF
TRBV11-3	TRBJ1-1	ASSSNEETEAF
TRBV5-8	TRBJ2-7	ASSPLPGQGDYEQY
TRBV10-3	TRBJ1-5	ASGREQPQH
TRBV20-1	TRBJ2-1	SASSSGSGEQF
TRBV7-9	TRBJ1-4	ASSSTATGEKLF
TRBV7-2	TRBJ1-5	ASSLTGINQPQH
TRBV6-1	TRBJ1-3	ASSQTGTSGNTIY
TRBV7-3	TRBJ1-2	ASSLIGTGYGYT
TRBV30	TRBJ2-1	AGRRSGTYNEQF
TRBV19	TRBJ1-1	ASSPRVVPEAF
TRBV7-2	TRBJ2-4	ASSKTGPLAKNIQY
TRBV6-4	TRBJ2-3	ASSARSTDTQY
TRBV19	TRBJ2-1	ASSIPLLWGGTHNEQF
TRBV5-5	TRBJ2-7	ASSLGPTGSYYEQY
TRBV2	TRBJ2-1	ASSEYRQAPYNEQF
TRBV5-1	TRBJ2-3	ASSSQGTDTQY
TRBV5-1	TRBJ2-5	ASTPGLAGGEETQY
TRBV19	TRBJ1-4	ASSRTGGIEKLF
TRBV12-5	TRBJ2-1	ASGLVLGEQF
TRBV19	TRBJ2-7	ASSIGPASRGYEQY
TRBV4-1	TRBJ1-6	ASSQGANSPLH
TRBV7-9	TRBJ1-2	ASSLEHVTNYGYT
TRBV7-2	TRBJ1-5	ASSLARVGNQPQH
TRBV27	TRBJ2-3	ASSTRGLAGAADTQY
TRBV15	TRBJ1-5	ATSADRVGQPQH
TRBV15	TRBJ1-3	ATSNTGNTIY
TRBV3-1/TRBV3-2	TRBJ2-7	ASSYWTDTLPREQY
TRBV7-6	TRBJ1-4	ASSLAPHREGEKLF
TRBV23-1	TRBJ2-7	ASSHPRGVGQY
TRBV12-3/TRBV12-4	TRBJ1-1	ASSAHFGTEAF
TRBV5-1	TRBJ2-2	ASSPVSSGNTGELF
TRBV3-1/TRBV3-2	TRBJ2-1	ASAPTYSYNEQF
TRBV9	TRBJ2-1	ASSVGGEQF